A single sample gave rise to the 29 T cell receptor beta chains below, sequenced in a study of CD8+ T cells in alopecia areata. Reverse transcribed after extraction, RNA yielded cDNA as the sequencing template. The data were produced by immunoSEQ multiplex PCR, yet TCRdb's version contains in-frame clones alone and is incomplete. Seen here are 150,000 to 200,000 clones, just over 65% observed once, and the top ten hold approximately 10%. The sequencing used CD8+ T cells sorted from blood, collected at week 0. Source of these receptors: a human donor with alopecia areata.

V usage is TRBV11-1 and J usage is TRBJ2-7; 9 bases are shared with TRBD2. Germline CDR1 SGHAT, CDR2 FQDESV (reference sequence). CDR3 length: 13 residues. V lost 11 bases and J lost 3; bases outside the gene matches: 8. DNA of the CDR3: TGTGCCTCGGGAGGTAGCGGGGGCTACGAGCAGTACTTC. This encodes CASGGSGGYEQYF.

This sequence joins TRBV27 and TRBJ2-1; TRBD2 matches 8 bases. The CDR3 consists of 14 residues. V shed 2 bases and J 13 bases; nucleotides not matched to a gene: 10. Germline V gene lookup returns CDR1 MNHEY and CDR2 SMNVEV (reference sequence). The DNA for the CDR3 is TGTGCCAGCAGTTTAGCAAGGCGGGGGGTCCTCCAGTTCTTC. Protein sequence: CASSLARRGVLQFF.

The chain's CDR3 is CASSYMGQGTGELFF. DNA for the CDR3: TGTGCCAGCAGTTACATGGGACAGGGGACCGGGGAGCTGTTTTTT. The chain uses TRBV6-5 and TRBJ2-2; 10 bases are shared with TRBD1. The CDR3 is 15 residues long. With V trimmed by 2 bases and J by 5 bases, 2 bases remained unmatched. The germline V gene encodes CDR1 MNHEY and CDR2 SVGAGI.

The chain recombines TRBV5-6 with TRBJ2-7; D is possibly TRBD1 (6 bases). Germline values: CDR1 SGHDT, CDR2 YYEEEE. The CDR3 spans 16 residues. Between the trimmed V and J ends, which lost 0 bases and 2 bases, there was a span of 15 bases. The CDR3 loop reads CASSLGSQGFTYEQYF. CDR3 coding DNA: TGTGCCAGCAGCTTGGGGTCGCAGGGGTTTACCTACGAGCAGTACTTC.

This clone occurred a few times. The chain carries TRBV15 and TRBJ2-1; D possibly corresponds to TRBD2 (6 bases). Germline V gene data show CDR1 as LNHNV and CDR2 as YYDKDF (reference sequence). Trimming took 0 bases from V and 9 from J, leaving 18 bases between them. The CDR3 consists of 16 residues. DNA for the CDR3: TGTGCCACCAGCAGAGAAGCAAAGTATGGGGAGGTTGAGCAGTTCTTC. This gives the protein CATSREAKYGEVEQFF.

The gene calls are TRBV6-5 and TRBJ2-7; no definite D call. Per the germline V gene, CDR1 is MNHEY and CDR2 is SVGAGI. The CDR3 has 14 amino acids. Trimming shortened V by 8 bases and J by 1 base, and 15 bases separated the two germline ends. This CDR3 is CASGLGESSYEQYF. CDR3 in DNA: TGTGCCAGCGGTCTTGGAGAAAGTTCCTACGAGCAGTACTTC.

The chain carries TRBV29-1 and TRBJ2-7; D may be TRBD1 (6 bases). CDR1 SQVTM and CDR2 ANQGSEA come from the germline V gene. The CDR3 sequence is 17 residues long. V lost 3 bases and J 3 bases, leaving 24 bases between the germline ends. The CDR3 DNA is TGCAGCGTTGAGCGGAGGACAGTATCCAAACCTTTCTACGAGCAGTACTTC. It codes for CSVERRTVSKPFYEQYF.

In this sample, this clone turned up a few times. This chain uses TRBV10-3 with TRBJ2-1; D gene unclear. Trimming shortened V by 8 bases and J by 7 bases, and 3 bases separated the two germline ends. Looked up from germline, CDR1 is ENHRY and CDR2 is SYGVKD. This CDR3 has 9 amino acids. In nucleotides, the CDR3 is TGTGCCATCCTTAATGAGCAGTTCTTC. This encodes CAILNEQFF.

The genes are TRBV29-1 and TRBJ2-5; D might be TRBD1 (6 bases). The J call is in doubt because the DNA end fits TRBJ2-7 better. Germline CDR1 is SQVTM and CDR2 is ANQGSEA. The CDR3 length is 13 residues. The CDR3 protein is CSAEDSGGYEQYF. The CDR3 region has the DNA TGCAGCGCAGAGGACAGTGGGGGTTACGAGCAGTACTTC.

The chain links TRBV29-1 to TRBJ2-2, with D hard to call. In germline, CDR1 is SQVTM, CDR2 ANQGSEA. Trimming removed 4 bases from V and 5 bases from J, with 11 bases in between. The CDR3 loop spans 13 amino acids. Here the CDR3 reads CSVVKARTGELFF. CDR3 bases: TGCAGCGTTGTTAAAGCGAGGACCGGGGAGCTGTTTTTT.

The gene calls are TRBV30 and TRBJ2-2; no firm D call. V was shortened by 2 bases and J by 6 bases, with 4 bases between the two germline ends. Germline CDR1 and CDR2: GTSNPN and SVGIG (reference sequence). The CDR3 has 11 amino acids. The CDR3 region has the DNA TGTGCCTGGAGTATGGCCGGGGAGCTGTTTTTT. Translation gives CAWSMAGELFF.

This clone showed up just a few times. The rearrangement links TRBV7-9 to TRBJ1-4; 10 positions agree with TRBD1. CDR1 is SEHNR and CDR2 is FQNEAQ in the germline V gene (reference sequence). CDR3 size: 15 residues. V was pared by 5 bases and J by 7 bases, with 7 bases of the junction left unmatched. The CDR3 sequence: CASSPPGQGSEKLFF. Written as DNA, the CDR3 is TGTGCCAGCAGCCCCCCGGGACAGGGGAGTGAAAAACTGTTTTTT.

The gene calls are TRBV6-5 and TRBJ2-3; 10 positions match TRBD2. Germline V gene sequence: CDR1 MNHEY, CDR2 SVGAGI. The ends lost 2 bases at V and 5 bases at J; junction bases unmatched: 4. The CDR3 consists of 15 residues. The CDR3 region is CASSYLSGGEDTQYF. CDR3 nucleotides: TGTGCCAGCAGTTACCTCAGCGGGGGGGAAGATACGCAGTATTTT.

This clone was seen a handful of times. The chain uses TRBV2 and TRBJ2-7; the D gene is possibly TRBD1 (6 bases). Trimming cost V 8 bases and J 2 bases, with 19 bases left between them. The CDR3 has 15 amino acids. The germline V gene encodes CDR1 SNHLY and CDR2 FYNNEI. The CDR3 reads CASHRRMGTTYEQYF. DNA for the CDR3: TGTGCCAGCCACCGGCGGATGGGGACAACCTACGAGCAGTACTTC. Based on the CDR3 plus reference TRBV2 and TRBJ2-7, the full variable domain is EPEVTQTPSHQVTQMGQEVILRCVPISNHLYFYWYRQILGQKVEFLVSFYNNEISEKSEIFDDQFSVERPDGSNFTLKIRSTKLEDSAMYFCASHRRMGTTYEQYFGPGTRLTVT.

The CDR3 coding sequence is TGTGCCAGCAGCTTAGGGACTCAGGGGGCTCACCGAGACGAGCAGTACTTC. Residues: CASSLGTQGAHRDEQYF. V usage is TRBV7-9 and J usage is TRBJ2-7; 8 bases line up with TRBD1. V was pared by 1 base and J by 5 bases, with 13 bases of the junction left unmatched. The CDR3 loop spans 17 amino acids. Germline V lookup: CDR1 SEHNR, CDR2 FQNEAQ (reference sequence).

This clone turned up a few times. The chain combines TRBV7-9 with TRBJ2-7; 10 positions agree with TRBD1. V lost 1 base to trimming and J lost 5 bases; unmatched junction nucleotides: 2. From germline, CDR1 is SEHNR and CDR2 FQNEAQ (reference sequence). The CDR3 totals 14 residues. The CDR3 sequence: CASSLGDRGHEQYF. DNA of the CDR3: TGTGCCAGCAGCTTAGGGGACAGGGGCCACGAGCAGTACTTC. The full variable domain, completed using reference TRBV7-9 and TRBJ2-7, is DTGVSQNPRHKITKRGQNVTFRCDPISEHNRLYWYRQTLGQGPEFLTYFQNEAQLEKSRLLSDRFSAERPKGSFSTLEIQRTEQGDSAMYLCASSLGDRGHEQYFGPGTRLTVT.

This clone was counted between two and nine times. CDR3 region: CASSLGQTYGYTF. In DNA, the CDR3 is TGTGCCAGCAGTCTTGGACAGACCTATGGCTACACCTTC. This chain joins TRBV6-5 and TRBJ1-2; D possibly corresponds to TRBD1 (6 bases). Germline V gene sequence: CDR1 MNHEY, CDR2 SVGAGI. V gave up 5 bases and J gave up 4 bases, with 11 bases separating them. The length of the CDR3 is 13 residues.

The chain carries TRBV7-9 and TRBJ1-6, with a possible D match to TRBD1 (5 bases). Per the germline V gene, CDR1 is SEHNR and CDR2 is FQNEAQ (reference sequence). V was shortened by 5 bases and J by 8 bases, with 16 bases between the two germline ends. The CDR3 consists of 15 residues. CDR3 sequence: CASSKSRGLDSPLHF. The CDR3, as DNA: TGTGCCAGCAGCAAAAGTCGGGGGTTGGATTCACCCCTCCACTTT. Full variable domain (remainder filled in from reference TRBV7-9 and TRBJ1-6): DTGVSQNPRHKITKRGQNVTFRCDPISEHNRLYWYRQTLGQGPEFLTYFQNEAQLEKSRLLSDRFSAERPKGSFSTLEIQRTEQGDSAMYLCASSKSRGLDSPLHFGNGTRLTVT.

The chain uses TRBV10-3 and TRBJ1-1, with 7 bases fitting TRBD1. In germline, CDR1 is ENHRY, CDR2 SYGVKD. Trimming at V came to 10 bases and at J to 3 bases, leaving 11 bases not matched to a gene. The CDR3 sequence is 14 residues long. For the CDR3, the DNA is TGTGCCACGACACGGGGACAGTCAGACACTGAAGCTTTCTTT. This translates into CATTRGQSDTEAFF.

In its sample, this clone was seen once. The V gene is TRBV18, the J gene TRBJ1-1; D unclear. CDR3 size: 14 residues. Germline loops: CDR1 KGHSH, CDR2 LQKENI. With 0 bases removed from V and 1 base from J, the gap between germline ends came to 6 bases. CDR3 amino acids: CASSPPAANTEAFF. The CDR3 nucleotides read TGTGCCAGCTCACCACCGGCCGCGAACACTGAAGCTTTCTTT.

V usage is TRBV13 and J usage is TRBJ1-2; TRBD1 agrees at 7 bases. The CDR3 covers 15 residues. V lost 2 bases and J lost 5; bases outside the gene matches: 8. Germline values: CDR1 PRHDT, CDR2 FYEKMQ (reference sequence). This chain's CDR3 is CASSLRQGVSYGYTF. CDR3 DNA: TGTGCCAGCAGCTTACGGCAGGGGGTTAGTTATGGCTACACCTTC. The entire variable domain, with the rest obtained from reference TRBV13 and TRBJ1-2, is as follows: AAGVIQSPRHLIKEKRETATLKCYPIPRHDTVYWYQQGPGQDPQFLISFYEKMQSDKGSIPDRFSAQQFSDYHSELNMSSLELGDSALYFCASSLRQGVSYGYTFGSGTRLTVV.

Comment on this clone: Other nucleotide sequences from this sample produce the same CDR3. CDR3 coding DNA: TGTGCCAGCAGTTACGGTGGAGGTACTGAAGCTTTCTTT. It translates to CASSYGGGTEAFF. V usage is TRBV6-5 and J usage is TRBJ1-1; D is unclear. This CDR3 region has 13 residues. The germline V gene encodes CDR1 MNHEY and CDR2 SVGAGI. The V end was cut by 2 bases, the J end by 5 bases, with 9 bases between.

The chain has TRBV7-8 and TRBJ1-5, with D uncertain. Trimming removed 3 bases at V and 3 bases at J, with 6 bases between. Germline CDR1 reads SGHVS; CDR2 reads FQNEAQ. The CDR3 extends over 13 amino acids. This CDR3 reads CASSLGYNQPQHF. CDR3 nucleotides: TGTGCCAGCAGCTTGGGGTACAATCAGCCCCAGCATTTT.

The V gene is TRBV9, the J gene TRBJ2-3; D ambiguous. Germline values: CDR1 SGDLS, CDR2 YYNGEE. The CDR3 consists of 11 residues. Between the trimmed V and J ends, which lost 7 bases and 6 bases, there was a span of 9 bases. The CDR3 nucleotides are TGTGCCAGCCAAGATGTTGATACGCAGTATTTT. Translation gives CASQDVDTQYF.

This sequence joins TRBV4-1 and TRBJ2-7; tentative D call: TRBD2 (6 bases). Between the trimmed V and J ends, which lost 3 bases and 0 bases, there was a span of 12 bases. The CDR3 covers 15 residues. Germline V gene data show CDR1 as MGHRA and CDR2 as YSYEKL. The CDR3 DNA reads TGCGCCAGCAGCCACAATCCCGGGAGCTCCTACGAGCAGTACTTC. This translates into CASSHNPGSSYEQYF.

The chain links TRBV30 to TRBJ2-3; 7 nucleotides agree with TRBD1. The CDR3 has 12 residues. The V and J ends lost 4 bases and 5 bases, in that order; junction bases with no gene match: 3. The germline V gene encodes CDR1 GTSNPN and CDR2 SVGIG (reference sequence). The CDR3 sequence: CAWNRGKDTQYF. The CDR3 region has the DNA TGTGCCTGGAACAGGGGCAAAGATACGCAGTATTTT.

This chain links TRBV5-1 with TRBJ1-1, with D hard to call. The CDR3 has 13 amino acids. The V end was cut by 3 bases, the J end by 5 bases, with 11 bases between. Germline V gives CDR1 SGHRS, CDR2 YFSETQ. Written as DNA, the CDR3 is TGCGCCAGCAGCTATAAAGACCAGACTGAAGCTTTCTTT. Translated, it gives CASSYKDQTEAFF. The whole variable domain, remainder taken from reference TRBV5-1 and TRBJ1-1, is KAGVTQTPRYLIKTRGQQVTLSCSPISGHRSVSWYQQTPGQGLQFLFEYFSETQRNKGNFPGRFSGRQFSNSRSEMNVSTLELGDSALYLCASSYKDQTEAFFGQGTRLTVV.

J is TRBJ1-3 and V is TRBV2, with D uncertain. V lost 4 bases and J lost 2, with 12 bases in between. The CDR3 covers 15 residues. CDR1 and CDR2 (germline): SNHLY, FYNNEI. This CDR3 reads CASSGSLWAGNTIYF. The DNA of the CDR3 is TGTGCCAGCAGTGGGAGTCTCTGGGCTGGAAACACCATATATTTT.

The chain joins TRBV30 to TRBJ2-5, with D hard to call. Trimming shortened V by 2 bases and J by 1 base, and 11 bases separated the two germline ends. The CDR3 sequence is 14 residues long. Looked up from germline, CDR1 is GTSNPN and CDR2 is SVGIG (reference sequence). CDR3 bases: TGTGCCTGGAGTCGCGGCTGGGGCCAAGAGACCCAGTACTTC. It encodes CAWSRGWGQETQYF.